Listed below are T cell receptor beta chains from one sample, sequenced in a study of T cells in Graves' hyperthyroidism and ophthalmopathy. TCRdb called the multiplex PCR reads again in MiXCR, with one record for every CDR3 protein. The data show 390,000 or so distinct CDR3 sequences, about 15% seen once. Sequencing was done on a sample of blood. The receptors come from a man younger than 35 with Graves' ophthalmopathy. Each CDR3 is given without its conserved first and last residue.

CDR3 protein	V gene	J gene
ASREPRTALPGEQY	TRBV28	TRBJ2-7
ASSLAIPETQY	TRBV11-2	TRBJ2-5
ASSEGAGGQRNEKLF	TRBV6-1	TRBJ1-4
ASSIVGTYEQY	TRBV19	TRBJ2-7
ASSVEGFGEQY	TRBV9	TRBJ2-7
ASSLDSLGGLNTEAF	TRBV7-9	TRBJ1-1
ASSVPGGTDGYT	TRBV5-6	TRBJ1-2
ASGSVHNEQF	TRBV12-5	TRBJ2-1
ASSPGLGFYEQY	TRBV5-1	TRBJ2-7
ASSSGDGTNTGELF	TRBV13	TRBJ2-2
ASSSSENSPLH	TRBV7-9	TRBJ1-6
ASRSDRYNEQF	TRBV7-9	TRBJ2-1
AWTSGASYEQY	TRBV30	TRBJ2-7
ATSDLPDGTEAF	TRBV24-1	TRBJ1-1
ATSDPRQGGSPHH	TRBV24-1	TRBJ1-6
ASSPGTGVFSGANVLT	TRBV7-9	TRBJ2-6
ASSLGRGRGQFDEQF	TRBV11-3	TRBJ2-1
ASSLSRVGNTEAF	TRBV27	TRBJ1-1
ASSTMGKDTEAF	TRBV19	TRBJ1-1
AWTRPGTGELF	TRBV30	TRBJ2-2
SARDPLAGGAYEQF	TRBV20-1	TRBJ2-1
ASSLMWTEAF	TRBV27	TRBJ1-1
ASSRPRRGGRSGELF	TRBV27	TRBJ2-2
VSSLGSSFAYEQY	TRBV11-2	TRBJ2-7
SAGTYGAGVVDTQY	TRBV20-1	TRBJ2-3
ASSQVGLSETQY	TRBV4-2	TRBJ2-5
ASSYASGGVGTGELF	TRBV6-1	TRBJ2-2
ASSQEVGDTHLLSSYNEQF	TRBV4-1	TRBJ2-1
SACQGITDTQY	TRBV20-1	TRBJ2-3
ASSSYRDYITDTQY	TRBV7-9	TRBJ2-3
ASSWGQGLGTGELF	TRBV5-1	TRBJ2-2
ASSSFMAGTEAF	TRBV7-2	TRBJ1-1
ASRPIQGSYNEQF	TRBV6-1	TRBJ2-1
ASSLNERQGSLYGYT	TRBV7-7	TRBJ1-2
ASRDRGIGTDTQY	TRBV6-1	TRBJ2-3
ASRGTSGGSQY	TRBV12-3/TRBV12-4	TRBJ2-5
ASSQGPPSYNEQF	TRBV4-1	TRBJ2-1
SAMDGSRYEQY	TRBV20-1	TRBJ2-7
ASVPLAGRTGGELF	TRBV6-1	TRBJ2-2
ASSVSTGDSGNTIY	TRBV9	TRBJ1-3
ASSEDRIGTEAF	TRBV2	TRBJ1-1
ASRQGVANIQY	TRBV6-1	TRBJ2-4
ASRASGGYRETQY	TRBV11-1	TRBJ2-5
SAGGGVQETQY	TRBV20-1	TRBJ2-5
ATSRMGTGANVLT	TRBV19	TRBJ2-6
ASSLAPGPMNTEAF	TRBV5-1	TRBJ1-1
ASSDREARYGYT	TRBV7-2	TRBJ1-2
ASSRTRRVNEQY	TRBV13	TRBJ2-7
ASSLGITSAYEQY	TRBV13	TRBJ2-7
ASSLNRVTYNEQF	TRBV19	TRBJ2-1
SARVYRQNYEQY	TRBV20-1	TRBJ2-7
ASSLPRGGGTTYEQY	TRBV27	TRBJ2-7
ASSSLGGYGYT	TRBV11-2	TRBJ1-2
ASSESLFEYPYEQY	TRBV10-2	TRBJ2-7